The 29 T cell receptor beta chains listed next were all sequenced from one sample in a study of blood T cell repertoires in COVID-19. Libraries were prepared by immunoSEQ multiplex PCR; TCRdb keeps only in-frame clonotypes and omits some of them. The sample consists of a few hundred thousand clones, approximately 85% of them appearing once. The specimen was PBMCs or T cells enriched from blood (not recorded which). These receptors were collected from a man aged 30 to 39 who had recovered from COVID-19.

The V call is TRBV11-2, the J call TRBJ1-1; tentatively, D is TRBD1 (5 bases). V gave up 3 bases and J gave up 11 bases, with 19 bases separating them. This CDR3 is built from 14 residues. Per the germline V gene, CDR1 is SGHAT and CDR2 is FQNNGV. DNA of the CDR3: TGTGCCAGCAGCTTGGGCCGGTGGGGCGGGGTGGCTTTCTTT. Protein sequence: CASSLGRWGGVAFF.

The V call is TRBV7-2, the J call TRBJ1-4, with TRBD1 matching over 8 bases. V shed 1 base, J shed 5 bases, and the junction held 0 bases outside the gene matches. The CDR3 is made up of 14 amino acids. Germline loops: CDR1 SGHTA, CDR2 FQGNSA. CDR3 residues: CASSLGTGNEKLFF. CDR3 nucleotide sequence: TGTGCCAGCAGCTTAGGGACAGGGAATGAAAAACTGTTTTTT.

This chain connects TRBV3-1 (or the pseudogene TRBV3-2) to TRBJ2-3, with 12 bases identical to TRBD2. J was trimmed by 2 bases and V by 4 bases; bases with no gene match: 1. CDR1 is LGHDT and CDR2 is YNNKEL in the germline V gene (reference sequence). CDR3 length equals 15 residues. The CDR3 reads CASSRLAGVTDTQYF. The CDR3 DNA reads TGTGCCAGCAGCCGACTAGCGGGGGTCACAGATACGCAGTATTTT.

This chain uses TRBV18 with TRBJ2-2; 10 bases align to TRBD1. Trimming at V came to 3 bases and at J to 6 bases, leaving 4 bases not matched to a gene. CDR1 is KGHSH and CDR2 is LQKENI in the germline V gene. The CDR3 totals 15 residues. The CDR3 reads CASSPKGQGSGELFF. In DNA form, the CDR3 reads TGTGCCAGCTCACCCAAGGGACAGGGGTCCGGGGAGCTGTTTTTT. Supplemented by reference TRBV18 and TRBJ2-2, the full variable domain reads NAGVMQNPRHLVRRRGQEARLRCSPMKGHSHVYWYRQLPEEGLKFMVYLQKENIIDESGMPKERFSAEFPKEGPSILRIQQVVRGDSAAYFCASSPKGQGSGELFFGEGSRLTVL.

This clone was picked up a small number of times. This chain uses TRBV29-1 with TRBJ2-7; 13 bases are shared with TRBD2. Germline V gene lookup returns CDR1 SQVTM and CDR2 ANQGSEA. CDR3 length: 14 amino acids. J lost 6 bases, V lost 7 bases, and 9 bases had no gene match. The CDR3 nucleotides read TGCAGCGCCAAAACTAGCGGGGGGGCACTCGAGCAGTACTTC. Protein product: CSAKTSGGALEQYF.

The rearrangement links TRBV19 to TRBJ1-1, with a possible D match to TRBD1 (5 bases). Germline V lookup: CDR1 LNHDA, CDR2 SQIVND (reference sequence). This CDR3 contains 15 residues. Trimming shortened V by 8 bases and J by 5 bases, and 21 bases separated the two germline ends. CDR3 sequence: CASSLAGGSRTEAFF. The CDR3 DNA is TGTGCCAGTTCATTGGCGGGGGGTTCGAGGACTGAAGCTTTCTTT.

The chain couples TRBV11-1 to TRBJ2-2; a possible D gene is TRBD1 (6 bases). The ends were cut back, 1 base at V and 5 bases at J, with 11 bases in the middle. CDR3 length equals 15 residues. The germline V gene encodes CDR1 SGHAT and CDR2 FQDESV (reference sequence). CDR3: CASSLGGGRTGELFF. CDR3 bases: TGTGCCAGCAGCTTAGGAGGGGGACGTACCGGGGAGCTGTTTTTT.

The chain carries TRBV27 and TRBJ1-5; D gene ambiguous. V dropped 4 bases and J dropped 3 bases, with 10 bases sitting between them. This CDR3 has 14 amino acids. Germline CDR1 MNHEY, CDR2 SMNVEV (reference sequence). The CDR3 DNA is TGTGCCAGCAGTTCACCGGGTACCAATCAGCCCCAGCATTTT. Translation: CASSSPGTNQPQHF.

The count of this clone is one. V usage is TRBV7-8 and J usage is TRBJ2-7, with D uncertain. CDR3 size: 14 residues. Between the trimmed V and J ends, which lost 0 bases and 5 bases, there was a span of 11 bases. Germline V gene data show CDR1 as SGHVS and CDR2 as FQNEAQ. The CDR3 DNA sequence: TGTGCCAGCAGCTTAGCAGGCCTGCAGGACGAGCAGTACTTC. This translates into CASSLAGLQDEQYF.

J is TRBJ1-4 and V is TRBV7-2; the D gene is possibly TRBD1 (6 bases). The V and J ends lost 3 bases and 4 bases respectively, with 9 bases between them. Germline V gives CDR1 SGHTA, CDR2 FQGNSA. This CDR3 is 14 amino acids long. In DNA form, the CDR3 reads TGTGCCAGCAGCTTGGACAGATATAATGAAAAACTGTTTTTT. Its protein is CASSLDRYNEKLFF. The entire variable domain, with the rest obtained from reference TRBV7-2 and TRBJ1-4, is as follows: GAGVSQSPSNKVTEKGKDVELRCDPISGHTALYWYRQSLGQGLEFLIYFQGNSAPDKSGLPSDRFSAERTGGSVSTLTIQRTQQEDSAVYLCASSLDRYNEKLFFGSGTQLSVL.

The rearrangement joins TRBV2 to TRBJ2-7, with D possibly matching TRBD2 (6 bases). This CDR3 is built from 12 residues. V shed 9 bases and J shed 1 base, with 10 bases lying between them. Germline CDR1 and CDR2: SNHLY and FYNNEI. CDR3 loop: CARGGPSYEQYF. Here the CDR3 DNA reads TGTGCCAGGGGAGGCCCTTCCTACGAGCAGTACTTC.

V and J are TRBV30 and TRBJ2-4; 8 positions match TRBD1. Germline V gene data show CDR1 as GTSNPN and CDR2 as SVGIG (reference sequence). The CDR3 is 15 residues long. Losses at the gene ends were 4 bases for V and 0 bases for J; bases not matched to a gene: 5. The CDR3 DNA follows: TGTGCCTGGAACCCACAGGGGGGAGCCAAAAACATTCAGTACTTC. The encoded protein is CAWNPQGGAKNIQYF.

V usage is TRBV3-1 (or the pseudogene TRBV3-2) and J usage is TRBJ1-2; no clear D. The CDR3 has 12 amino acids. The V end lost 0 bases, the J end lost 8 bases, and 7 bases lay between the germline ends. Germline V gene sequence: CDR1 LGHDT, CDR2 YNNKEL (reference sequence). The CDR3 region has the DNA TGTGCCAGCAGCCAAGACTTAGCGGGCTACACCTTC. Its protein product is CASSQDLAGYTF.

This clone was counted a single time. The gene calls are TRBV3-1 (or the pseudogene TRBV3-2) and TRBJ1-5; unclear D gene. The CDR3 is 13 residues long. Germline-derived CDR1 and CDR2 are LGHDT and YNNKEL (reference sequence). Trimming cost V 6 bases and J 7 bases, with 13 bases left between them. Here the CDR3 reads CASSSGRVQPQHF. For the CDR3, the DNA is TGTGCCAGCAGTTCAGGTAGAGTCCAGCCCCAGCATTTT.

V usage is TRBV19 and J usage is TRBJ2-7, with D maybe TRBD2 (7 bases). Germline V gene lookup returns CDR1 LNHDA and CDR2 SQIVND (reference sequence). The CDR3 totals 15 residues. V was cut by 6 bases and J by 3 bases, with 18 bases left in between. The DNA of the CDR3 is TGTGCCAGTAGCAACCTCGGGCGGGGGCGCTACGAGCAGTACTTC. This translates into CASSNLGRGRYEQYF.

V gene TRBV19 combines with J gene TRBJ2-3, with 9 bases lining up with TRBD2. The CDR3 length is 16 residues. The trim removed 3 bases at V and 2 bases at J, leaving 6 bases unmatched. Per the germline V gene, CDR1 is LNHDA and CDR2 is SQIVND (reference sequence). This chain's CDR3 is CASSMERGAPTDTQYF. In DNA, the CDR3 is TGTGCCAGTAGTATGGAGCGGGGGGCCCCCACAGATACGCAGTATTTT.

The chain couples TRBV19 to TRBJ1-3; D unresolved. V was cut by 5 bases and J by 7 bases, with 18 bases left in between. This CDR3 spans 15 amino acids. Germline lookup yields CDR1 LNHDA and CDR2 SQIVND (reference sequence). CDR3 protein: CASSSFFAAGNTIYF. CDR3 in DNA: TGTGCCAGTAGTTCCTTTTTTGCGGCGGGGAACACCATATATTTT.

The chain employs TRBV5-6 and TRBJ1-2; unclear D gene. V lost 4 bases and J lost 2, with 12 bases in between. This CDR3 has 14 amino acids. Germline lookup yields CDR1 SGHDT and CDR2 YYEEEE. Here the CDR3 reads CASSASGRNYGYTF. CDR3 in DNA: TGTGCCAGCAGCGCCAGTGGGAGGAACTATGGCTACACCTTC.

V gene TRBV10-3 combines with J gene TRBJ2-3; 10 nucleotides match TRBD2. The CDR3 contains 15 residues. The V gene's germline CDR1 is ENHRY and CDR2 SYGVKD. After removal of 6 bases from V and 2 bases from J, the junction contained 5 bases not matched to a gene. In nucleotides, the CDR3 is TGTGCCATCAGCGAGCGGGAGGGTATCACAGATACGCAGTATTTT. Protein: CAISEREGITDTQYF.

This clone occurred once. The chain carries TRBV7-9 and TRBJ2-7, with a tentative D call TRBD1 (6 bases). Trimming pared 6 bases from V and 0 bases from J, leaving 12 bases between. This CDR3 comprises 14 residues. Germline lookup yields CDR1 SEHNR and CDR2 FQNEAQ (reference sequence). CDR3: CASSPDRYSYEQYF. The CDR3 bases are TGTGCCAGCAGTCCGGACAGATACTCCTACGAGCAGTACTTC.

This sequence joins TRBV5-1 and TRBJ1-2; 8 bases agree with TRBD1. Germline V CDR1 and CDR2: SGHRS, YFSETQ. Losses at the gene ends were 0 bases for V and 4 bases for J; bases not matched to a gene: 8. CDR3 length: 16 residues. CDR3 sequence reads: CASSLDPGTGPYGYTF. The CDR3, as DNA: TGCGCCAGCAGCTTGGACCCCGGGACAGGACCCTATGGCTACACCTTC. Combining the CDR3 with reference TRBV5-1 and TRBJ1-2 gives the whole variable domain KAGVTQTPRYLIKTRGQQVTLSCSPISGHRSVSWYQQTPGQGLQFLFEYFSETQRNKGNFPGRFSGRQFSNSRSEMNVSTLELGDSALYLCASSLDPGTGPYGYTFGSGTRLTVV.

The rearrangement joins TRBV4-1 to TRBJ2-7, with no clear D. In germline, CDR1 is MGHRA, CDR2 YSYEKL. V was trimmed by 0 bases and J by 2 bases, leaving 11 bases between them. This CDR3 is 15 amino acids long. CDR3 in amino acids: CASSQDEAMPYEQYF. The CDR3 DNA is TGCGCCAGCAGCCAAGATGAGGCAATGCCCTACGAGCAGTACTTC.

CDR3 protein: CASSSRGTNQPQHF. The CDR3 DNA is TGTGCCAGCAGCAGCCGGGGTACGAATCAGCCCCAGCATTTT. The chain recombines TRBV6-2 or TRBV6-3 with TRBJ1-5; D is uncertain. Looked up from germline, CDR1 is MNHEY and CDR2 is SVGEGT. V lost 6 bases and J 4 bases, leaving 13 bases between the germline ends. The CDR3 has 14 amino acids.

The chain recombines TRBV7-9 with TRBJ2-5; TRBD1 is a possible D gene (6 bases). The CDR3 contains 14 residues. Looked up from germline, CDR1 is SEHNR and CDR2 is FQNEAQ (reference sequence). V gave up 5 bases and J gave up 0 bases, with 10 bases separating them. DNA for the CDR3: TGTGCCAGCAGCGTTACAGGGCACCAAGAGACCCAGTACTTC. This gives the protein CASSVTGHQETQYF.

J is TRBJ1-2 and V is TRBV4-3, with a weak D call TRBD1 (6 bases). CDR1 and CDR2 (germline): LGHNA, YSLEER. With 0 bases removed from V and 3 bases from J, the gap between germline ends came to 11 bases. The CDR3 runs to 15 residues. CDR3 nucleotides: TGCGCCAGCAGCCAAGATCTCTGGACAGACTATGGCTACACCTTC. Translation: CASSQDLWTDYGYTF.

V usage is TRBV2 and J usage is TRBJ1-4; 7 nucleotides line up with TRBD1. From germline, CDR1 is SNHLY and CDR2 FYNNEI. V gave up 6 bases and J gave up 10 bases; unmatched junction bases: 14. This CDR3 comprises 15 residues. This CDR3 reads CASSGRQGTRGKLFF. The CDR3 region has the DNA TGTGCCAGCAGCGGAAGACAGGGTACTAGGGGAAAACTGTTTTTT. The full variable domain, completed using reference TRBV2 and TRBJ1-4, is EPEVTQTPSHQVTQMGQEVILRCVPISNHLYFYWYRQILGQKVEFLVSFYNNEISEKSEIFDDQFSVERPDGSNFTLKIRSTKLEDSAMYFCASSGRQGTRGKLFFGSGTQLSVL.

The chain combines TRBV7-2 with TRBJ1-2; TRBD1 agrees at 8 bases. The CDR3 contains 13 residues. Germline-derived CDR1 and CDR2 are SGHTA and FQGNSA. Trimming removed 7 bases from V and 8 bases from J; junction bases left unmatched: 9. In DNA, the CDR3 is TGTGCCAGCAACATCCAGGGGGCGCGAGGCTACACCTTC. Its protein product is CASNIQGARGYTF.

The chain couples TRBV24-1 to TRBJ2-5, with 8 positions matching TRBD2. The CDR3 spans 14 residues. V dropped 6 bases and J dropped 5; count of bases not matched to a gene: 7. Germline-derived CDR1 and CDR2 are KGHDR and SFDVKD. CDR3 nucleotide sequence: TGTGCCACCAGTAGGCGGGGGGCCCTTGAGACCCAGTACTTC. This codes for CATSRRGALETQYF.

The rearrangement links TRBV19 to TRBJ1-5, with D perhaps matching TRBD1 (5 bases). The CDR3 loop spans 19 amino acids. The ends were cut back, 4 bases at V and 0 bases at J, with 22 bases in the middle. Germline V gives CDR1 LNHDA, CDR2 SQIVND (reference sequence). The CDR3 region has the DNA TGTGCCAGTAGTACCGCGGGGGGTGGGCTCCCTCTTAGCAATCAGCCCCAGCATTTT. Translation gives CASSTAGGGLPLSNQPQHF.